This T cell receptor beta chain was recorded in a study of beta chain features in type 1 diabetes. Study context: The examined sorted cells totaled 107,917,701 across samples.

Concerning this clone itself: Its antigen is undetermined.

Study observations and caveats: Reduced insertions and increased deletions marked VDJ junctions in type 1 diabetes patients. Type 1 diabetes patients showed a moderate but significant shortening of TCRB CDR3s in all four CD4+ subsets.

The junction had 6 bases not matched to a gene; V was cut back by 8 bases and J by 8 bases. CDR1 is SGHTA, CDR2 FQGTGA, per germline. The CDR3 is 13 residues long. The entirety of the isolated RNA underwent reverse transcription, so expressed TCRB transcripts were sequenced. Assay used: immunoSEQ multiplex PCR; TCRdb lists only in-frame clones, some missing. Of 850,000 to 900,000 clones listed, 15% to 20% are singletons. The receptor's source is a woman between 18 and 29 years old in good health. This chain uses TRBV7-3 with TRBJ2-1, with 10 bases fitting TRBD2. The sequencing sample was made of naive CD4+ T cells from blood. The CDR3 DNA is TGTGCCAGCGGGCTAGCGGGAGCACATGAGCAGTTCTTC. As protein: CASGLAGAHEQFF.